The source of this T cell receptor beta chain is a study of vaccination and CD4 T cells after COVID-19. Study at large: The convalescent population consisted of six males and four females, two of whom were of Hispanic ethnicity.

Losses at the gene ends were 4 bases for V and 4 bases for J; bases not matched to a gene: 6. Germline V gene sequence: CDR1 SGHTA, CDR2 FQGNSA. CDR3 length equals 15 residues. Treatment defined: roughly 11-day PBMC culture with coronavirus spike peptide pools or control peptides (ViraFEST assay). With peptide pools, ViraFEST first expanded antigen-specific T cells and afterwards sequenced their TCRs. To note about this clonotype: Its antigen is still unknown.

Cultured CD4+ T-cell DNA underwent Oncomine TCR Beta short-read sequencing. Investigators obtained genomic DNA by extraction from cultured CD4+ T cells. TCRdb itself ran the PCR reads through MiXCR, one entry per CDR3 protein. The sample has several thousand distinct CDR3 sequences, about 70% seen once. The sequence was obtained from a human donor who had recovered from COVID-19. The chain couples TRBV7-2 to TRBJ1-2; TRBD1 aligns across 10 bases. The sequencing input was CD4+ T cells from blood, cultured in vitro. The CDR3 reads CASSSGQGVGYGYTF. Here the CDR3 DNA reads TGTGCCAGCAGCTCTGGACAGGGGGTGGGCTATGGCTACACCTTC.